What follows are 32 T cell receptor beta chains derived from one specimen sequenced in a study of prognosis after radiotherapy for stage I lung cancer. From genomic DNA, two-round multiplex PCR was used to amplify TCR beta CDR3. Round one of PCR was performed, and it used primers specific to each TRBV and TRBJ gene. TCRdb reprocessed the multiplex PCR reads with MiXCR, giving one entry per CDR3 protein. This table holds tens of thousands of distinct CDR3 sequences, over 45% found once. The sample consisted of PBMCs, taken before or after stereotactic body radiation therapy (not recorded which). The receptor source for this set is a donor aged 50 or older with non-small cell lung cancer.

Worth noting for this clonotype: A much bigger clone sits one base away, suggesting this may be a read error. The chain carries TRBV6-2 or TRBV6-3 and TRBJ2-5, with D possibly TRBD2 on 6 matching bases. The germline V and J ends were trimmed by 6 bases and 4 bases, with 18 bases remaining between them. CDR3 length equals 15 residues. The V gene's germline CDR1 is MNHEY and CDR2 SVGEGT. The CDR3 region has the DNA TGTGCCAGCAGACCTCTACTAGCTAGAGGAGAGACCCAGTACTTC. This gives the protein CASRPLLARGETQYF.

The chain employs TRBV6-2 or TRBV6-3 and TRBJ2-2; weak D call: TRBD1 (5 bases). The V gene's germline CDR1 is MNHEY and CDR2 SVGEGT. The CDR3 runs to 16 residues. Between the trimmed V and J ends, which lost 6 bases and 2 bases, there was a span of 16 bases. As DNA, the CDR3 is TGTGCCAGCAGCCACCGACAGTGTTCTAACACCGGGGAGCTGTTTTTT. Amino acids: CASSHRQCSNTGELFF.

By sample fraction, this clonotype is medium-sized. The V call is TRBV12-3 or TRBV12-4, the J call TRBJ2-7; 9 bases agree with TRBD2. V trimming: 3 bases; J trimming: 2 bases; junction bases outside the gene matches: 2. This CDR3 has 14 amino acids. CDR3 nucleotides: TGTGCCAGCAGTTTGAGCGGGAGGACCTACGAGCAGTACTTC. Its translation is CASSLSGRTYEQYF.

Notes on this clonotype: Given a far larger clone just one base away, this is likely a sequencing read error. The chain couples TRBV9 to TRBJ2-7; D is undetermined. The CDR3 totals 13 residues. CDR1 and CDR2 (germline): SGDLS, YYNGEE. Trimming removed 4 bases at V and 6 bases at J, with 14 bases between. CDR3 nucleotide sequence: TGTGCCAGCAGCCCCCCCGTCGGACGCGAGCAGTACTTC. It specifies CASSPPVGREQYF.

This clonotype was seen many times. The genes are TRBV7-9 and TRBJ2-1, with TRBD1 identical over 8 bases. J lost 7 bases, V lost 5 bases, and 10 bases had no gene match. Germline-derived CDR1 and CDR2 are SEHNR and FQNEAQ (reference sequence). The CDR3 sequence is 15 residues long. For the CDR3, the DNA is TGTGCCAGCAGCAACCTCCGGGACAGGAATAATGAGCAGTTCTTC. Translating it yields CASSNLRDRNNEQFF.

This clonotype was detected ten times or more. The rearrangement joins TRBV19 to TRBJ1-4; D might be TRBD1 (5 bases). The CDR3 runs 14 residues. The germline CDR1 and CDR2 sequences are LNHDA and SQIVND (reference sequence). V dropped 3 bases and J dropped 4 bases, with 9 bases sitting between them. CDR3 coding DNA: TGTGCCAGTAGTATGGGACGGCTTAATGAAAAACTGTTTTTT. Its protein product is CASSMGRLNEKLFF.

This clonotype was picked up one time. This may be a read error, as it is one base from a much larger clone. This chain links TRBV11-2 with TRBJ2-2; 7 positions match TRBD1. V lost 4 bases, J lost 7 bases, and 9 bases stayed unmatched. Germline CDR1 reads SGHAT; CDR2 reads FQNNGV. The CDR3 loop spans 15 amino acids. CDR3 protein: CASSSTGLLNGELFF. In DNA, the CDR3 is TGTGCCAGCAGCTCGACAGGGTTGTTGAACGGGGAGCTGTTTTTT.

The CDR3 DNA follows: TGCGCCAGCAGCCTGGTACAGTGGGTATATGGCTACACCTTC. This translates into CASSLVQWVYGYTF. This rearrangement joins TRBV5-1 to TRBJ1-2; D remains unclear. The CDR3 spans 14 residues. The germline V gene has CDR1 SGHRS and CDR2 YFSETQ. V was trimmed by 4 bases and J by 5 bases, leaving 15 bases between them. Combining the CDR3 with reference TRBV5-1 and TRBJ1-2 gives the whole variable domain KAGVTQTPRYLIKTRGQQVTLSCSPISGHRSVSWYQQTPGQGLQFLFEYFSETQRNKGNFPGRFSGRQFSNSRSEMNVSTLELGDSALYLCASSLVQWVYGYTFGSGTRLTVV.

This clonotype was recorded at least ten times. A much larger clone is a single base away; this may be a read error. The chain carries TRBV5-1 and TRBJ2-1, with TRBD2 matching over 12 bases. CDR1 and CDR2 from the germline V gene are SGHRS and YFSETQ. The CDR3 sequence is 15 residues long. The CDR3 region is CTSSRLAGGPGEQFF. DNA for the CDR3: TGCACCAGCAGCCGGCTAGCGGGAGGGCCGGGCGAGCAGTTCTTC.

The table lists this clonotype with many counts. V and J are TRBV2 and TRBJ2-1, with 10 bases matching TRBD1. V dropped 5 bases and J dropped 7; count of bases not matched to a gene: 8. Germline V gives CDR1 SNHLY, CDR2 FYNNEI. CDR3 size: 15 residues. The DNA of the CDR3 is TGTGCCAGCAGTACTTCTCGGACAGGGGGGAATGAGCAGTTCTTC. The encoded protein is CASSTSRTGGNEQFF.

The rearrangement joins TRBV7-9 to TRBJ2-3; 7 positions agree with TRBD1. CDR3 length: 13 amino acids. Germline lookup yields CDR1 SEHNR and CDR2 FQNEAQ (reference sequence). J gave up 0 bases and V 11 bases, and 5 bases lay outside the gene matches. The CDR3 nucleotides are TGTGCCGGAAGACAGGGTAGCACAGATACGCAGTATTTT. Translation gives CAGRQGSTDTQYF. Full variable domain (rest looked up from reference TRBV7-9 and TRBJ2-3): DTGVSQNPRHKITKRGQNVTFRCDPISEHNRLYWYRQTLGQGPEFLTYFQNEAQLEKSRLLSDRFSAERPKGSFSTLEIQRTEQGDSAMYLCAGRQGSTDTQYFGPGTRLTVL.

By proportion, this clonotype is medium-sized. V and J are TRBV2 and TRBJ2-7, with TRBD2 identical over 9 bases. Germline trimming cut 5 bases from V and 4 bases from J; bases unmatched to any gene: 12. The CDR3 totals 16 residues. Germline V gene data show CDR1 as SNHLY and CDR2 as FYNNEI. The CDR3 DNA follows: TGTGCCAGCAGTCCCGAAAAGCTACTAGCGGGTTACGAGCAGTACTTC. Translated, it gives CASSPEKLLAGYEQYF.

Relative to its sample, this clonotype is medium-sized. This rearrangement joins TRBV6-2 or TRBV6-3 to TRBJ2-1; D is perhaps TRBD2 (6 bases). The CDR3 runs 15 residues. In germline, CDR1 is MNHEY, CDR2 SVGEGT. The ends were cut back, 6 bases at V and 7 bases at J, with 19 bases in the middle. CDR3 in DNA: TGTGCCAGCAGCACGGCGGGACTCTACCCTAATGAGCAGTTCTTC. This sequence encodes CASSTAGLYPNEQFF.

The sample holds a few counts of this clonotype. The junction and the germline gene differ at one end; a read error may be behind it. This chain uses TRBV24-1 with TRBJ2-1, with D perhaps TRBD2 (6 bases). The CDR3 has 15 amino acids. From germline, CDR1 is KGHDR and CDR2 SFDVKD. CDR3 DNA: TGTGCCAGCAGTGACCAGAGACTAGTTTTCAATGAGCAGTTCTTC. As protein: CASSDQRLVFNEQFF.

This clonotype was observed many times. The V call is TRBV15, the J call TRBJ2-7; 9 bases line up with TRBD1. The trim removed 0 bases at V and 4 bases at J, leaving 4 bases unmatched. Germline CDR1 reads LNHNV; CDR2 reads YYDKDF (reference sequence). CDR3 length: 15 residues. CDR3 loop: CATSREGTGKYEQYF. The CDR3, as DNA: TGTGCCACCAGCAGAGAAGGGACAGGGAAGTACGAGCAGTACTTC.

The rearrangement uses TRBV28 and TRBJ2-5, with no clear D. CDR3 length: 14 residues. The V end lost 2 bases, the J end lost 5 bases, and 12 bases lay between the germline ends. The V gene's germline CDR1 is MDHEN and CDR2 SYDVKM. CDR3 sequence: CASSLDWVRETQYF. CDR3 bases: TGTGCCAGCAGTTTAGACTGGGTTCGGGAGACCCAGTACTTC.

This clonotype was counted many times. The rearrangement uses TRBV2 and TRBJ1-1; D call uncertain. The CDR3 spans 14 residues. Trimming shortened V by 6 bases and J by 0 bases, and 11 bases separated the two germline ends. Looked up from germline, CDR1 is SNHLY and CDR2 is FYNNEI. The DNA for the CDR3 is TGTGCCAGCAGCCGCAGTAGCTTGAACACTGAAGCTTTCTTT. Protein sequence: CASSRSSLNTEAFF.

The sample holds many counts of this clonotype. J is TRBJ1-4 and V is TRBV30; 7 nucleotides align to TRBD1. Per germline, CDR1 GTSNPN and CDR2 SVGIG (reference sequence). V dropped 8 bases and J dropped 13; count of bases not matched to a gene: 13. This CDR3 is 12 amino acids long. CDR3 region: CARDNRGGRLFF. CDR3 DNA: TGTGCCCGGGACAACAGGGGCGGTAGACTGTTTTTT.

In regard to this clonotype: A much more abundant neighbour one base away suggests this may be a read error. This chain joins TRBV9 and TRBJ1-1, with a weak D call TRBD1 (6 bases). From germline, CDR1 is SGDLS and CDR2 YYNGEE. V was clipped by 4 bases and J by 8 bases, with 18 bases between them. This CDR3 comprises 14 residues. CDR3 sequence reads: CASSPNGRGGEAFF. The CDR3 DNA follows: TGTGCCAGCAGCCCCAACGGACGAGGGGGGGAAGCTTTCTTT.

This clonotype was counted at least ten times. CDR3 coding DNA: TGTGCCAGTAGTGATCAAGCAGGAGCCCAAGAGACCCAGTACTTC. It specifies CASSDQAGAQETQYF. The chain carries TRBV19 and TRBJ2-5; D ambiguous. The CDR3 totals 15 residues. CDR1 LNHDA and CDR2 SQIVND come from the germline V gene (reference sequence). Trimming removed 5 bases from V and 1 base from J, with 14 bases in between.

This CDR3 reads CASSLVVPETQYF. The CDR3 nucleotides read TGTGCCAGCAGCTTAGTTGTACCAGAGACCCAGTACTTC. The V and J genes are TRBV5-5 and TRBJ2-5; no firm D call. Trimming removed 2 bases at V and 4 bases at J, with 9 bases between. The germline V gene has CDR1 SGHKS and CDR2 YYEKEE (reference sequence). CDR3 length: 13 amino acids.

Only one count was recorded for this clonotype. The V and J genes are TRBV20-1 and TRBJ2-6; the D gene is possibly TRBD2 (6 bases). Germline CDR1 DFQATT, CDR2 SNEGSKA (reference sequence). V gave up 6 bases and J gave up 3 bases, with 18 bases separating them. This CDR3 comprises 16 residues. This CDR3 reads CSATGRRGSGANVLTF. The CDR3 region has the DNA TGCAGTGCCACGGGAAGGAGGGGTAGTGGGGCCAACGTCCTGACTTTC.

This clonotype has ten or more counts. The chain recombines TRBV28 with TRBJ1-2, with D unclear. The V gene's germline CDR1 is MDHEN and CDR2 SYDVKM. This CDR3 contains 12 residues. Trimming stripped 5 bases from V and 5 bases from J, with 9 bases between. The CDR3 sequence: CASSLPQYGYTF. For the CDR3, the DNA is TGTGCCAGCAGTCTCCCACAGTATGGCTACACCTTC.

This clonotype appeared many times. The V call is TRBV29-1, the J call TRBJ2-1, with D possibly called TRBD1 or TRBD2 (5 bases each). The germline CDR1 and CDR2 sequences are SQVTM and ANQGSEA. This CDR3 contains 13 residues. V gave up 4 bases and J gave up 4 bases, with 11 bases separating them. The CDR3 DNA sequence: TGCAGCGTTGTAGGGGACGGGTACAATGAGCAGTTCTTC. It codes for CSVVGDGYNEQFF.

This clonotype was seen ten or more times. The genes are TRBV7-6 and TRBJ2-7; 9 positions agree with TRBD2. The V segment lost 1 base and the J segment 6 bases; nucleotides outside the gene matches: 7. The CDR3 is 15 amino acids. The V gene's germline CDR1 is SGHVS and CDR2 FNYEAQ. Written as DNA, the CDR3 is TGTGCCAGCAGCTTAGTGGCGGGACTAGCATCCGAGCAGTACTTC. As protein: CASSLVAGLASEQYF.

As concerns this clonotype: Possible read error: a much larger clone is one base away. The chain recombines TRBV20-1 with TRBJ2-7, with 7 bases lining up with TRBD2. V lost 3 bases to trimming and J lost 6 bases; unmatched junction nucleotides: 11. CDR3 length equals 14 residues. Germline CDR1 is DFQATT and CDR2 is SNEGSKA (reference sequence). The CDR3 sequence is CSARALAVLVEQYF. The CDR3 DNA reads as TGCAGTGCTAGGGCTCTAGCGGTACTAGTCGAGCAGTACTTC.

This clonotype was counted many times. A single base separates this from a much larger clone, so it may be a read error. The J gene is TRBJ1-6, the V gene TRBV20-1, with D possibly being TRBD1 (5 bases). Per the germline V gene, CDR1 is DFQATT and CDR2 is SNEGSKA (reference sequence). The CDR3 is 14 residues long. Trimming took 6 bases from V and 8 from J, leaving 17 bases between them. The CDR3 loop is CSARRSRADSPLHF. The CDR3 DNA follows: TGCAGTGCCAGACGGTCCAGGGCGGATTCACCCCTCCACTTT.

This clonotype showed up many times. J is TRBJ1-1 and V is TRBV20-1, with D tentatively TRBD1 (5 bases). The CDR3 runs 15 residues. Germline lookup yields CDR1 DFQATT and CDR2 SNEGSKA (reference sequence). Trimming pared 1 base from V and 1 base from J, leaving 13 bases between. The CDR3 sequence is CSARVGGRRNTEAFF. The CDR3, as DNA: TGCAGTGCTAGAGTGGGGGGAAGGAGGAACACTGAAGCTTTCTTT.

In this sample, this clonotype turned up a few times. A read error may be the cause here, since a much bigger clone is one base away. The CDR3 does not end in the conserved phenylalanine or tryptophan, so this is likely a read error. The J gene is TRBJ1-2, the V gene TRBV14; no clear D. The CDR3 is 13 amino acids. V was cut by 3 bases and J by 4 bases, with 9 bases left in between. Germline loops: CDR1 SGHDN, CDR2 FVKESK. The CDR3 here is CASSHGPTYGYTL. The CDR3, as DNA: TGTGCCAGCAGCCACGGTCCGACCTATGGCTACACCCTC.

Concerning this clonotype: A far larger clone is off by one base, so a read error is likely. The rearrangement joins TRBV6-4 to TRBJ2-7; 7 nucleotides align to TRBD1. The CDR3 consists of 15 residues. V was clipped by 7 bases and J by 2 bases; unmatched bases: 11. CDR1 is MRHNA, CDR2 SNTAGT, per germline. The CDR3 here is CASTLDRVTTYEQYF. The CDR3 DNA sequence: TGTGCCAGCACCCTCGACAGGGTGACGACCTACGAGCAGTACTTC.

As for this clonotype: A read error is the likely source, as a far larger clone sits one nucleotide away. The chain uses TRBV6-2 or TRBV6-3 and TRBJ1-5, with unresolved D. This CDR3 is 17 amino acids long. The germline gives CDR1 MNHEY, CDR2 SVGEGT. CDR3 protein: CASSDSGRRSGNQPHHF. CDR3 in DNA: TGTGCCAGCAGTGATAGCGGGAGGAGAAGTGGCAATCAGCCCCATCATTTT.

To note about this clonotype: The junction departs from germline at one end; a sequencing error may be responsible. In nucleotides, the CDR3 is TGCGCCAGCATACTAGCGTTTACCTACAATGAGCAATTCTTC. Encoded protein: CASILAFTYNEQFF. This chain connects TRBV5-1 to TRBJ2-1; 7 nucleotides align to TRBD2. There are 14 residues in the CDR3. Germline CDR1 reads SGHRS; CDR2 reads YFSETQ.